The clone carrying this T cell receptor (beta chain) has ten or more counts. What it binds is unknown. The data stem from a study of T cells in Graves' hyperthyroidism and ophthalmopathy. Study-wide findings and caveats: Among clonotypes expanded in thyroid above 0.001, most were also found in blood.

The CDR3 is made up of 14 amino acids. CDR1 and CDR2 (germline): SNHLY, FYNNEI. Deletions cut 2 bases from V and 2 bases from J, with 7 bases between. Amplification of TCR beta CDR3 regions was performed using RNA transcripts as template. When the TCR CDR3 underwent first-round RT-PCR, the HTBI primer set was used. TCRdb used MiXCR to reprocess the multiplex PCR reads, holding one entry per CDR3 protein. The sample shows 250,000 to 300,000 distinct CDR3 sequences, roughly 15% of them seen only once. Pregnant or lactating patients were excluded, as were those with uncontrolled infection or other autoimmune disease.

The sequence derives from a woman younger than 45 with Graves' hyperthyroidism that later progressed to Graves' ophthalmopathy. Sequenced sample: blood. The chain couples TRBV2 to TRBJ1-5; D unresolved. The CDR3 nucleotides read TGTGCCAGCAGTGAACGGCTGGGCAATCAGCCCCAGCATTTT. Its translation: CASSERLGNQPQHF.